This passage covers 31 T cell receptor beta chains from one sample sequenced in a study of shared clonotypes between healthy human individuals (TCRdb year 2020). CD8 naive samples were CD45RO-negative cells positively selected for CCR7, giving a CD45RA+CCR7+ population that excluded TemRA cells. The method behind the library was the immunoSEQ multiplex PCR assay. As stored in TCRdb, this immuneACCESS dataset retains in-frame rearrangements with V and J assigned. A fraction of the clones does not appear; measured against another copy, unresolved V genes explain less than half of the discrepancy, and the remainder lacks a known reason. Recorded for this sample are under 1 million clones; 96% of them occurred a single time. Jointly, the top ten make up roughly 0.23% of the sample. Sequenced input: naive CD8+ T cells sorted from blood. Reading the label with the study, this specimen's cell subset or site is: CD45RA+CCR7+. The receptor set was obtained from a man in his thirties or forties in good health.

The genes are TRBV6-1 and TRBJ1-1, with no clear D. Deletions cut 11 bases from V and 1 base from J, with 5 bases between. The CDR3 length is 10 residues. Germline assignment: CDR1 MNHNS and CDR2 SASEGT. The DNA for the CDR3 is TGTGCCTTGGAGAACACTGAAGCTTTCTTT. It encodes CALENTEAFF.

V gene TRBV15 combines with J gene TRBJ2-7, with D hard to call. The CDR3 totals 14 residues. Trimming shortened V by 0 bases and J by 5 bases, and 11 bases separated the two germline ends. Germline assignment: CDR1 LNHNV and CDR2 YYDKDF (reference sequence). The chain's CDR3 is CATSREVQSDEQYF. In DNA form, the CDR3 reads TGTGCCACCAGCAGAGAAGTACAATCCGACGAGCAGTACTTC.

V usage is TRBV5-1 and J usage is TRBJ2-6; no clear D. Germline-derived CDR1 and CDR2 are SGHRS and YFSETQ. This CDR3 spans 18 amino acids. Deletions cut 4 bases from V and 0 bases from J, with 17 bases between. CDR3 sequence: CASSTKELALSGANVLTF. DNA for the CDR3: TGCGCCAGCAGCACCAAAGAACTGGCCCTCTCTGGGGCCAACGTCCTGACTTTC.

The chain has TRBV7-9 and TRBJ1-2, with D unclear. CDR3 length equals 12 residues. In germline, CDR1 is SEHNR, CDR2 FQNEAQ (reference sequence). V lost 3 bases and J 6 bases, leaving 8 bases between the germline ends. In DNA form, the CDR3 reads TGTGCCAGCAGCTTTGAAGAGGATGGCTACACCTTC. Translating gives CASSFEEDGYTF. The whole variable domain, filled in from reference TRBV7-9 and TRBJ1-2, reads DTGVSQNPRHKITKRGQNVTFRCDPISEHNRLYWYRQTLGQGPEFLTYFQNEAQLEKSRLLSDRFSAERPKGSFSTLEIQRTEQGDSAMYLCASSFEEDGYTFGSGTRLTVV.

The chain links TRBV27 to TRBJ2-2; TRBD2 agrees at 12 bases. This CDR3 has 19 residues. The trim removed 5 bases at V and 3 bases at J, leaving 13 bases unmatched. Germline CDR1 reads MNHEY; CDR2 reads SMNVEV (reference sequence). CDR3 sequence (DNA): TGTGCCAGCAGTCTCCGCGCAGCAGGACTAGCGGGATACACCGGGGAGCTGTTTTTT. Protein: CASSLRAAGLAGYTGELFF.

The rearrangement links TRBV7-9 to TRBJ2-2; TRBD1 is a possible D gene (5 bases). The ends were cut back, 7 bases at V and 7 bases at J, with 10 bases in the middle. This CDR3 has 12 residues. Per germline, CDR1 SEHNR and CDR2 FQNEAQ (reference sequence). The CDR3 loop is CASTSGLGELFF. The CDR3 coding sequence is TGTGCCAGCACCTCAGGGCTCGGGGAGCTGTTTTTT.

The rearrangement joins TRBV29-1 to TRBJ2-5; 16 nucleotides agree with TRBD2. V shed 6 bases, J shed 5 bases, and the junction held 6 bases outside the gene matches. Germline-derived CDR1 and CDR2 are SQVTM and ANQGSEA. The CDR3 is 15 residues long. CDR3 sequence (DNA): TGCAGCGTCTCGGGACTAGCGGGAGGGAAGGAGACCCAGTACTTC. Translating it yields CSVSGLAGGKETQYF.

The chain carries TRBV29-1 and TRBJ2-7, with D uncertain. Germline V gene data show CDR1 as SQVTM and CDR2 as ANQGSEA. This CDR3 has 13 residues. The V end was cut by 0 bases, the J end by 0 bases, with 6 bases between. The CDR3 spells CSVEDPNSYEQYF. CDR3 nucleotides: TGCAGCGTTGAAGATCCGAACTCCTACGAGCAGTACTTC.

This clone showed up just once. The rearrangement uses TRBV7-9 and TRBJ1-1; no firm D call. Germline-derived CDR1 and CDR2 are SEHNR and FQNEAQ (reference sequence). The CDR3 is 14 residues long. The V end lost 3 bases, the J end lost 3 bases, and 11 bases lay between the germline ends. For the CDR3, the DNA is TGTGCCAGCAGCTTGCTTCCGGGGTACACTGAAGCTTTCTTT. It translates to CASSLLPGYTEAFF. The whole variable domain, filled in from reference TRBV7-9 and TRBJ1-1, reads DTGVSQNPRHKITKRGQNVTFRCDPISEHNRLYWYRQTLGQGPEFLTYFQNEAQLEKSRLLSDRFSAERPKGSFSTLEIQRTEQGDSAMYLCASSLLPGYTEAFFGQGTRLTVV.

The chain joins TRBV5-6 to TRBJ2-3; D might be TRBD1 or TRBD2, each matching 5 bases. V lost 4 bases to trimming and J lost 3 bases, with 18 bases between them. Germline values: CDR1 SGHDT, CDR2 YYEEEE. CDR3 size: 16 residues. The CDR3 DNA sequence: TGTGCCAGCAGCCGTGGGACGGCGGTCCTGACAGATACGCAGTATTTT. Residues: CASSRGTAVLTDTQYF.

The V gene is TRBV27, the J gene TRBJ2-7; the D is unclear. The V and J ends lost 5 bases and 0 bases respectively, with 17 bases between them. Per germline, CDR1 MNHEY and CDR2 SMNVEV (reference sequence). The CDR3 covers 16 residues. CDR3: CASSTLKSASSYEQYF. The CDR3 DNA reads as TGTGCCAGCAGTACCCTCAAGTCGGCTAGCTCCTACGAGCAGTACTTC.

The chain links TRBV7-9 to TRBJ2-5; D is undetermined. Looked up from germline, CDR1 is SEHNR and CDR2 is FQNEAQ (reference sequence). This CDR3 comprises 11 residues. Trimming cost V 5 bases and J 5 bases, with 6 bases left between them. CDR3: CASSPAETQYF. The CDR3 bases are TGTGCCAGCAGCCCCGCCGAGACCCAGTACTTC.

The chain combines TRBV7-9 with TRBJ1-1; D gene uncertain. This CDR3 has 11 amino acids. CDR1 and CDR2 (germline): SEHNR, FQNEAQ (reference sequence). V lost 6 bases, J lost 4 bases, and 6 bases lay in between. CDR3 amino acids: CASSGSTEAFF. DNA of the CDR3: TGTGCCAGCAGTGGGTCCACTGAAGCTTTCTTT.

The rearrangement uses TRBV13 and TRBJ2-2, with TRBD2 matching over 7 bases. Germline lookup yields CDR1 PRHDT and CDR2 FYEKMQ (reference sequence). The CDR3 has 16 residues. The V and J ends lost 8 bases and 9 bases, in that order; junction bases with no gene match: 18. The CDR3 DNA reads as TGTGCCAGCGAGAACCTCGGCGGCGGGAGTGTCCGGGAGCTGTTTTTT. This translates into CASENLGGGSVRELFF.

The CDR3 DNA reads TGTGCCAGCAGCCAGACAGGGGTAGGAAATGAGCAGTTCTTC. It specifies CASSQTGVGNEQFF. The chain is built from TRBV6-5 and TRBJ2-1; TRBD1 matches 8 bases. This CDR3 is 14 amino acids long. Germline CDR1 and CDR2: MNHEY and SVGAGI. The V and J ends lost 6 bases and 7 bases, in that order; junction bases with no gene match: 8.

For the CDR3, the DNA is TGTGCCAGCAGCCCGATAGCGGGAAGCTCCTACAATGAGCAGTTCTTC. Its protein is CASSPIAGSSYNEQFF. The V call is TRBV9, the J call TRBJ2-1; 8 nucleotides align to TRBD2. V was pared by 4 bases and J by 0 bases, with 6 bases of the junction left unmatched. Per the germline V gene, CDR1 is SGDLS and CDR2 is YYNGEE. The CDR3 length is 16 residues. Drawing the rest from reference TRBV9 and TRBJ2-1, the complete variable domain is DSGVTQTPKHLITATGQRVTLRCSPRSGDLSVYWYQQSLDQGLQFLIQYYNGEERAKGNILERFSAQQFPDLHSELNLSSLELGDSALYFCASSPIAGSSYNEQFFGPGTRLTVL.

The genes are TRBV5-8 and TRBJ2-7, with 8 bases identical to TRBD2. Germline loops: CDR1 SGHTS, CDR2 YDEGEE. J lost 1 base, V lost 3 bases, and 3 bases had no gene match. CDR3 length: 14 residues. The CDR3, as DNA: TGTGCCAGCAGCTCGGGACTAGGTTCCTACGAGCAGTACTTC. This sequence encodes CASSSGLGSYEQYF.

The chain couples TRBV27 to TRBJ2-6; no firm D call. Trimming removed 2 bases at V and 0 bases at J, with 8 bases between. CDR3 length equals 16 residues. The germline gives CDR1 MNHEY, CDR2 SMNVEV (reference sequence). CDR3: CASSLAAVSGANVLTF. The CDR3 region has the DNA TGTGCCAGCAGTTTAGCCGCGGTCTCTGGGGCCAACGTCCTGACTTTC.

The J gene is TRBJ1-1, the V gene TRBV19; D is ambiguous. The CDR3 is made up of 14 amino acids. Germline CDR1 and CDR2: LNHDA and SQIVND (reference sequence). V lost 1 base and J 3 bases, leaving 9 bases between the germline ends. The DNA of the CDR3 is TGTGCCAGTAGTATAGGTTACCGGGACACTGAAGCTTTCTTT. Protein: CASSIGYRDTEAFF.

This sequence joins TRBV7-6 and TRBJ2-7; 8 bases align to TRBD1. Germline V gene lookup returns CDR1 SGHVS and CDR2 FNYEAQ. J gave up 4 bases and V 4 bases, and 18 bases lay outside the gene matches. The CDR3 has 18 residues. The DNA for the CDR3 is TGTGCCAGCAGCTCCTTCCCCCCCGGACAGGGAGGTCCATACGAGCAGTACTTC. Encoded protein: CASSSFPPGQGGPYEQYF.

The J gene is TRBJ2-7, the V gene TRBV5-1, with D perhaps assigned TRBD1 or TRBD2 (6 bases each). This CDR3 spans 14 amino acids. V lost 1 base, J lost 4 bases, and 12 bases lay in between. Germline values: CDR1 SGHRS, CDR2 YFSETQ. The CDR3 reads CASSLTGAPYEQYF. In nucleotides, the CDR3 is TGCGCCAGCAGCTTGACGGGGGCGCCGTACGAGCAGTACTTC.

CDR3 region: CASSLGPGQANEQFF. The CDR3 DNA sequence: TGTGCCAGCAGCTTAGGACCGGGACAGGCCAATGAGCAGTTCTTC. The rearrangement joins TRBV11-2 to TRBJ2-1; 8 bases fit TRBD1. The CDR3 totals 15 residues. The ends lost 1 base at V and 6 bases at J; junction bases unmatched: 5. The germline V gene has CDR1 SGHAT and CDR2 FQNNGV.

With respect to this clone: The sample contains more than one DNA sequence encoding this CDR3. The chain couples TRBV9 to TRBJ2-3; the D is unclear. Trimming removed 3 bases at V and 5 bases at J, with 7 bases between. This CDR3 comprises 12 residues. Germline CDR1 and CDR2: SGDLS and YYNGEE. CDR3 nucleotides: TGTGCCAGCAGCGCCGGGTTAGATACGCAGTATTTT. Amino acid sequence: CASSAGLDTQYF.

The genes are TRBV27 and TRBJ2-7, with D unresolved. The CDR3 covers 12 residues. Germline assignment: CDR1 MNHEY and CDR2 SMNVEV (reference sequence). Deletions cut 0 bases from V and 7 bases from J, with 7 bases between. The CDR3 bases are TGTGCCAGCAGTTTATCGTTCGGGGAGCAGTACTTC. This encodes CASSLSFGEQYF.

This chain connects TRBV11-2 to TRBJ2-1; D is uncertain. Germline V lookup: CDR1 SGHAT, CDR2 FQNNGV. V lost 2 bases and J 0 bases, leaving 8 bases between the germline ends. The CDR3 loop spans 15 amino acids. In DNA, the CDR3 is TGTGCCAGCAGCTTAAAACCGAACTCCTACAATGAGCAGTTCTTC. It yields the protein CASSLKPNSYNEQFF.

This chain joins TRBV4-1 and TRBJ2-2; D gene uncertain. Germline V gene data show CDR1 as MGHRA and CDR2 as YSYEKL. V gave up 3 bases and J gave up 11 bases, with 22 bases separating them. The CDR3 is 16 amino acids. CDR3 sequence reads: CASSHPEASSAPELFF. The CDR3 DNA is TGCGCCAGCAGCCACCCCGAAGCGAGCAGCGCCCCCGAGCTGTTTTTT.

The rearrangement links TRBV6-5 to TRBJ2-7; TRBD1 is a possible D gene (7 bases). CDR1 and CDR2 from the germline V gene are MNHEY and SVGAGI. V shed 4 bases and J shed 2 bases, with 12 bases lying between them. The CDR3 is 14 residues long. This chain's CDR3 is CASSSGGTAYEQYF. The CDR3 region has the DNA TGTGCCAGCAGTTCAGGGGGGACCGCCTACGAGCAGTACTTC.

This clone occurred once. The chain is built from TRBV7-9 and TRBJ2-1; possible D gene TRBD1, 5 bases. The CDR3 sequence is 13 residues long. Trimming left V 6 bases short and J 2 bases short, with 8 bases between. Germline CDR1 SEHNR, CDR2 FQNEAQ (reference sequence). The CDR3 DNA is TGTGCCAGCAGGACAGTCACCTACAATGAGCAGTTCTTC. This gives the protein CASRTVTYNEQFF.

The chain combines TRBV7-9 with TRBJ2-5; D call uncertain. Germline CDR1 and CDR2: SEHNR and FQNEAQ (reference sequence). V lost 7 bases and J lost 5, with 17 bases in between. The CDR3 extends over 14 amino acids. The CDR3 DNA follows: TGTGCCAGCACCACCACCCCCCGCCAGGAGACCCAGTACTTC. Translated, it gives CASTTTPRQETQYF.

The chain carries TRBV18 and TRBJ2-7, with TRBD2 identical over 8 bases. The ends lost 3 bases at V and 4 bases at J; junction bases unmatched: 8. This CDR3 has 15 residues. The germline gives CDR1 KGHSH, CDR2 LQKENI. The CDR3 region is CASSPGAGAGYEQYF. DNA of the CDR3: TGTGCCAGCTCACCGGGAGCGGGGGCCGGTTACGAGCAGTACTTC.

This sequence joins TRBV7-9 and TRBJ2-1; 10 nucleotides align to TRBD2. The CDR3 runs to 17 residues. J gave up 8 bases and V 3 bases, and 13 bases lay outside the gene matches. The germline CDR1 and CDR2 sequences are SEHNR and FQNEAQ (reference sequence). The CDR3 coding sequence is TGTGCCAGCAGCTTTGGGCTAGCGGGAGATAGATTTGATGAGCAGTTCTTC. Protein: CASSFGLAGDRFDEQFF.